What follows describes a single T cell receptor beta chain. Trimming left V 11 bases short and J 3 bases short, with 17 bases between. The CDR3 is made up of 13 amino acids. In germline, CDR1 is SEHNR, CDR2 FQNEAQ (reference sequence). This entry comes from a study of blood T cell repertoires in COVID-19. Study overall: Samples came from the United States, Italy and Spain, spanning acute and convalescent COVID-19. T cells, B-cell-depleted T cells, or PBMCs supplied cDNA or gDNA.

Original handling: Amplification with reference gene primers provided the estimates of nucleated cell counts. Some clones are missing from TCRdb's copy, which holds only in-frame ones; the method was immunoSEQ multiplex PCR. V, J and clone size derive from that table, while D and trimming were established from the DNA sequence. Altogether 140,000 to 150,000 clones are present, approximately 90% being singletons, with the ten largest covering just under 0.95%. The clonotype originates from a woman between 50 and 59 years old with acute or convalescent COVID-19. This sequence joins TRBV7-9 and TRBJ2-7, with a weak D call TRBD2 (5 bases). Source material: peripheral blood. The CDR3 sequence: CALASGRYYEQYF. The CDR3, as DNA: TGTGCCCTAGCTTCGGGGAGATACTACGAGCAGTACTTC.